Listed below are T cell receptor beta chains from one sample, sequenced in a study of T-cell reconstitution after alpha-beta-depleted transplantation in children. TCRdb processed the PCR reads anew with MiXCR; each CDR3 protein has one entry. The table records some 390,000 distinct CDR3 sequences, roughly 20% of them present only once. The source material was PBMCs from the stem cell graft donor, sampled from the stem cell graft. The receptor set was obtained from a human donor who donated a stem cell graft to a child with acute myeloid leukemia. CDR3s include the opening cysteine and the closing phenylalanine or tryptophan. D genes are given only for firm matches. Clone size is stated in some rows and not others, as once, few, many or a class when expanded.

j_call	clone_size	d_call	v_call	cdr3_nt	cdr3_aa
TRBJ2-1	many	NA	TRBV12-3/TRBV12-4	TGTGCCAGCAGTCGCGCAGACAGGAAATACAATGAGCAGTTCTTC	CASSRADRKYNEQFF
TRBJ2-7	NA	TRBD1	TRBV16	TGTGCCAGCAGTCCCGGGACAGGGGGCGCGTACGAGCAGTACTTC	CASSPGTGGAYEQYF
TRBJ2-1	NA	TRBD2	TRBV7-3	TGTGCCAGCAGCTTATCTAGCGGGAGTGTGGATGAGCAGTTCTTC	CASSLSSGSVDEQFF
TRBJ2-1	many	NA	TRBV25-1	TGTGCCAGCAGTGAATTGGGGGTAAGGGATTACAATGAGCAGTTCTTC	CASSELGVRDYNEQFF
TRBJ2-5	few	TRBD2	TRBV6-5	TGTGCCAGCAGTTACTTGCGGACTAGCGGGAGAGAGACCCAGTACTTC	CASSYLRTSGRETQYF
TRBJ2-3	once	NA	TRBV2	TGTGCCAGCAGTGATCCGGGAGAGGTAGATACGCAGTATTTT	CASSDPGEVDTQYF
TRBJ2-2	NA	TRBD2	TRBV15	TGTGCCACCAGCAGAAGTTGGACTAGCAAAGTCGGGGAGCTGTTTTTT	CATSRSWTSKVGELFF
TRBJ2-5	few	NA	TRBV24-1	TGTGCCACCAGTGACTCTATAAGAGAGACCCAGTACTTC	CATSDSIRETQYF
TRBJ2-2	NA	NA	TRBV20-1	TGCAGTGCTTCTGGTGGTATGGGCACCGGGGAGCTGTTTTTT	CSASGGMGTGELFF
TRBJ2-3	NA	TRBD2	TRBV3-1	TGTGCCAGCAGTCTTCCGGGACTAGACTCAGATACGCAGTATTTT	CASSLPGLDSDTQYF
TRBJ2-2	NA	TRBD1	TRBV5-1	TGCGCCAGCAGATCCGGGACAGGGGGTACCGGGGAGCTGTTTTTT	CASRSGTGGTGELFF
TRBJ2-1	NA	TRBD2	TRBV18	TGTGCCAGCTCACCAACTAGCGGGGCCGTCGGGAATGAGCAGTTCTTC	CASSPTSGAVGNEQFF
TRBJ1-5	few	TRBD1	TRBV7-2	TGTGCCAGCAGCCAAACAGGGGCGCTCAATCAGCCCCAGCATTTT	CASSQTGALNQPQHF
TRBJ2-1	few	NA	TRBV4-2	TGTGCCAGCAGCCAAGAGGGGACATGGTCCTACAATGAGCAGTTCTTC	CASSQEGTWSYNEQFF
TRBJ2-7	few	TRBD2	TRBV28	TGTGCCAGCAGTCAACCCCGGCTAGCGGTGTACGAGCAGTACTTC	CASSQPRLAVYEQYF
TRBJ2-7	once	NA	TRBV7-9	TGTGCCAGCAGCGGAGAGGTTGGCAGGTGGGACTTC	CASSGEVGRWDF
TRBJ1-5	NA	NA	TRBV27	TGTGCCAGCAGTTTAGGGGCTCATGGACCCCAGCATTTT	CASSLGAHGPQHF
TRBJ2-7	NA	NA	TRBV5-1	TGCGCCAGCAGCTTGGGTCCAGGGATTAACGAGCAGTACTTC	CASSLGPGINEQYF
TRBJ1-1	NA	TRBD1	TRBV5-1	TGCGCCAGCAGCCCACTGACAGGGGGCGAGGACACTGAAGCTTTCTTT	CASSPLTGGEDTEAFF
TRBJ2-7	many	TRBD1	TRBV20-1	TGCAGTGTTAACCGGGACAGCCCCTACGAGCAGTACTTC	CSVNRDSPYEQYF
TRBJ2-7	once	NA	TRBV12-3/TRBV12-4	TGTGCCAGCAGTTTAGAACCGACGCCAAAGCAGTACTTC	CASSLEPTPKQYF
TRBJ2-5	NA	TRBD1	TRBV28	TGTGCCAGCAGTTTGGGGAGTTGGCAGGGGGCGATGGAGACCCAGTACTTC	CASSLGSWQGAMETQYF
TRBJ1-4	few	NA	TRBV6-5	TGTGCCAGCAGTTACTTAGGGGCCCAAAATGAAAAACTGTTTTTT	CASSYLGAQNEKLFF
TRBJ2-7	many	TRBD2	TRBV20-1	TGCAGTGCTAGAGGTCCTGGGACTAGCGGGAGGTATGAGCAGTACTTC	CSARGPGTSGRYEQYF
TRBJ2-7	few	TRBD1	TRBV28	TGTGCCAGCAGTGTCAGGGGGGAGCAGTACTTC	CASSVRGEQYF
TRBJ1-1	few	TRBD1	TRBV28	TGTGCCAGCAAACATACAGGGGGGAACACTGAAGCTTTCTTT	CASKHTGGNTEAFF
TRBJ2-1	few	TRBD2	TRBV7-9	TGTGCCAGCAGTCCGCCCAGGACTAGCGTCCATGAGCAGTTCTTC	CASSPPRTSVHEQFF
TRBJ1-5	few	TRBD1	TRBV20-1	TGCAGTGCTAGAGATAGGGAGCCCCTGACAGGGTGGAGACAGCCCCAGCATTTT	CSARDREPLTGWRQPQHF
TRBJ1-2	NA	NA	TRBV28	TGTGCCAGCAGTTTAGGACAGAGCTTTTCCTACACCTTC	CASSLGQSFSYTF
TRBJ2-2	many	TRBD1	TRBV4-2	TGTGCCAGCAGCCGGACAGGCACGGACACCGGGGAGCTGTTTTTT	CASSRTGTDTGELFF
TRBJ2-1	many	NA	TRBV7-2	TGTGCCAGCAGCACCGACAGGGGTAGCGGGTGGGCTGAGCAGTTCTTC	CASSTDRGSGWAEQFF
TRBJ2-7	few	TRBD2	TRBV20-1	TGCAGTGCTAGCAAGGCTAGCGGGATCTACGAGCAGTACTTC	CSASKASGIYEQYF
TRBJ1-1	NA	NA	TRBV20-1	TGCAGTGCTAATACAGGGACTCACACTGAAGCTTTCTTT	CSANTGTHTEAFF
TRBJ2-7	NA	NA	TRBV7-9	TGTGCCAGCAGCTCATCGGGACGGTCTACCTACGAGCAGTACTTC	CASSSSGRSTYEQYF
TRBJ2-7	NA	NA	TRBV29-1	TGCAGCGTTGGGTTACAGGGGGGGAACTACGAGCAGTACTTC	CSVGLQGGNYEQYF
TRBJ2-3	few	NA	TRBV27	TGTGCCAGCAGTTTTAAAGCGGCAAGCACAGATACGCAGTATTTT	CASSFKAASTDTQYF
TRBJ2-1	few	NA	TRBV27	TGTGCCAGCAGTCCCCTCCGGCGGGCAAACTACGGAGGGGCTAATGAGCAGTTCTTC	CASSPLRRANYGGANEQFF
TRBJ2-1	NA	TRBD2	TRBV4-2	TGTGCCAGCAGCCCCCGTGGGGCGGGAGTTTTGCAGTTCTTC	CASSPRGAGVLQFF
TRBJ2-5	NA	NA	TRBV12-3/TRBV12-4	TGTGCCAGCAGTTCGGGGAGGCGTTGGACCCAGTACTTC	CASSSGRRWTQYF
TRBJ2-1	NA	TRBD2	TRBV20-1	TGCAGTGCTAGAAGGGGGACTAGCGGGAGGGGGGGTTGGCAGTTCTTC	CSARRGTSGRGGWQFF
TRBJ2-5	NA	NA	TRBV5-1	TGCGCCAGCAGTTCTTTCCGGGGTGGAGAGACCCAGTACTTC	CASSSFRGGETQYF
TRBJ2-7	NA	NA	TRBV12-3/TRBV12-4	TGTGCCAGCAGTTTAGAGTACCAGGAGGACTTCTACGAGCAGTACTTC	CASSLEYQEDFYEQYF
TRBJ2-1	many	NA	TRBV20-1	TGCAGTGCTCTGGGGCCAGGGGCTCGGGATGAGCAGTTCTTC	CSALGPGARDEQFF